This TCR beta chain was observed in a study of blood T cell repertoires in COVID-19. Across the study: Acute-phase and convalescent COVID-19 samples originated in the United States, Italy and Spain. PBMCs, B-cell-depleted T cells, or T cells were the source of the cDNA or gDNA that made up the material.

Per the original data handling: Researchers report that nucleated cell counts were estimated from reference gene primer amplification. Data came from immunoSEQ multiplex PCR; TCRdb stores just in-frame clones and leaves some out. V, J and clone size are taken as reported in that table, and D and trimming were inferred from the DNA itself. This repertoire shows 69,000 or so clones, 90% found once; its top ten account for roughly 4.8%. Sequenced input: peripheral blood. This sequence originates from a man aged 50-60 years with acute or convalescent COVID-19.

CDR3 DNA sequence: TGCGCCAGCAGCCTAGCGGGAGCGGCCCATGAGCAGTTCTTC. Its translation is CASSLAGAAHEQFF. The chain carries TRBV5-1 and TRBJ2-1, with TRBD2 matching over 10 bases. CDR1 SGHRS and CDR2 YFSETQ come from the germline V gene. The V and J ends lost 4 bases and 8 bases, in that order; junction bases with no gene match: 6. CDR3 size: 14 residues.